This record looks at one TCR beta chain sequence and its context. Its target is not known. The source of the sample is a study of cytomegalovirus exposure and HLA in healthy donors. Only in-frame clones appear in the TCRdb table, and some are missing; sequencing was by immunoSEQ multiplex PCR. In the table there are over 150,000 clones, approximately 89% of which are singletons. Study-wide findings and caveats: The investigators catalogued some 160 TCR beta chains as cytomegalovirus-associated. With high specificity and sensitivity, the classifier reportedly diagnosed cytomegalovirus status. While the bulk of TCR sequences proved rare, some public TCRs turned up in many donors.

Germline V lookup: CDR1 LNHDA, CDR2 SQIVND (reference sequence). CDR3 length: 18 amino acids. Trimming removed 3 bases from V and 0 bases from J, with 20 bases in between. What was sequenced was PBMCs. The clonotype comes from a woman aged 18-29 years in good health and CMV-seropositive. The chain combines TRBV19 with TRBJ1-2; D possibly corresponds to TRBD1 (5 bases). The CDR3 nucleotides read TGTGCCAGTAGTATGGTGCAGGGTAGAGTTCTCGCTAACTATGGCTACACCTTC. Translation gives CASSMVQGRVLANYGYTF.